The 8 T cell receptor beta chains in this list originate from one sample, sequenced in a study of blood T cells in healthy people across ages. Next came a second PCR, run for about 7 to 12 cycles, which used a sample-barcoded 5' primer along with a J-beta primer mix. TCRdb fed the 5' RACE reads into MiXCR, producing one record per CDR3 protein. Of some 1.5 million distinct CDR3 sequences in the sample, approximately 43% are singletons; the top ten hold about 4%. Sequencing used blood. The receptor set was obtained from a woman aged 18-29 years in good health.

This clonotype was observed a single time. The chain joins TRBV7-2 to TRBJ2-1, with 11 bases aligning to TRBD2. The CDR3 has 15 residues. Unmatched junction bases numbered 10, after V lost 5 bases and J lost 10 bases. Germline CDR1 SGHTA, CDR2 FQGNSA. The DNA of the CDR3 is TGTGCCAGCAGCCCCACTAGCGGGGGTAACTACGAGCAGTTCTTC. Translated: CASSPTSGGNYEQFF. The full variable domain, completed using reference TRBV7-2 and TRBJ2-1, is GAGVSQSPSNKVTEKGKDVELRCDPISGHTALYWYRQSLGQGLEFLIYFQGNSAPDKSGLPSDRFSAERTGGSVSTLTIQRTQQEDSAVYLCASSPTSGGNYEQFFGPGTRLTVL.

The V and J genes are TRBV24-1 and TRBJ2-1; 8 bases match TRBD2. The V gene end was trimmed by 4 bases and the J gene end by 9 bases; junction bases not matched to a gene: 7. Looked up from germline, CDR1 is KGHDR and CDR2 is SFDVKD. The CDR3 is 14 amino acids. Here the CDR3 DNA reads TGTGCCACCAGTGAGCCGACTAGCGAGACTGAGCAGTTCTTC. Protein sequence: CATSEPTSETEQFF.

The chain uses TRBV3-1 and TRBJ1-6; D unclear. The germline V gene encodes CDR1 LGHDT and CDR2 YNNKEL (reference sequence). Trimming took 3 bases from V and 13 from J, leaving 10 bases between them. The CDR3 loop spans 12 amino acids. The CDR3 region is CASSQRDRPLHF. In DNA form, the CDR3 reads TGTGCCAGCAGCCAGAGAGATAGGCCCCTCCACTTT. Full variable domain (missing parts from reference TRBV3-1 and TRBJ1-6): DTAVSQTPKYLVTQMGNDKSIKCEQNLGHDTMYWYKQDSKKFLKIMFSYNNKELIINETVPNRFSPKSPDKAHLNLHINSLELGDSAVYFCASSQRDRPLHFGNGTRLTVT.

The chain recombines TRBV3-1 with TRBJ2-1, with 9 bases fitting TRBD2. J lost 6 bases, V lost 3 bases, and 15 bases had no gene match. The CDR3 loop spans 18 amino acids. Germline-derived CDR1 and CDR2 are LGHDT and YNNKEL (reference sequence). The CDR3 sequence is CASSQDPLGAGGLNEQFF. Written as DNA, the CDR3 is TGTGCCAGCAGCCAGGACCCGTTAGGAGCGGGGGGCCTCAATGAGCAGTTCTTC.

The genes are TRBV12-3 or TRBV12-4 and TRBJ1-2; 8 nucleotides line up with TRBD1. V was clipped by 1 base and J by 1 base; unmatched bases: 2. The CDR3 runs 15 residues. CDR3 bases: TGTGCCAGCAGTTTAGAGACAGGGGTTAACTATGGCTACACCTTC. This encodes CASSLETGVNYGYTF.

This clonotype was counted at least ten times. The CDR3 sequence is CASSSPGTQYF. DNA for the CDR3: TGTGCCAGCAGTTCCCCAGGGACGCAGTATTTT. This chain connects TRBV6-5 to TRBJ2-3; D might be TRBD1 (5 bases). The V end lost 4 bases, the J end lost 9 bases, and 8 bases lay between the germline ends. This CDR3 is 11 amino acids long. Germline CDR1 is MNHEY and CDR2 is SVGAGI.

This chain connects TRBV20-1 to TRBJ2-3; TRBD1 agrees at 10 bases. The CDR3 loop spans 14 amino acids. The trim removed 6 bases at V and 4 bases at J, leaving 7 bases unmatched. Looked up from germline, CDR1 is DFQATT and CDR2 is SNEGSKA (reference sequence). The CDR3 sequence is CSATGTGVADTQYF. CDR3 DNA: TGCAGTGCCACCGGGACAGGGGTCGCAGATACGCAGTATTTT.

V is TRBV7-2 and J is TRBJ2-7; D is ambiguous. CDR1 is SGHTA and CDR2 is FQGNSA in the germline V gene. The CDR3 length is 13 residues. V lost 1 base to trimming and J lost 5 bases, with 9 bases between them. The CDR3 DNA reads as TGTGCCAGCAGCTTAGAGTTCCGGAACGAGCAGTACTTC. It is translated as CASSLEFRNEQYF.